This TCR beta chain emerged from a study of radiotherapy plus CTLA-4 blockade in lung cancer. The table came from immunoSEQ multiplex PCR; TCRdb's copy has only in-frame clones and leaves some out. The sample yields tens of thousands of clones, around four fifths seen once. Germline assignment: CDR1 MGHRA and CDR2 YSYEKL. The CDR3 is 15 residues long. The V and J ends lost 0 bases and 0 bases respectively, with 9 bases between them. The sequence was collected from a human donor with non-small cell lung cancer who had stable disease on radiotherapy plus ipilimumab. The material was peripheral blood, obtained from a patient treated with radiotherapy plus ipilimumab. The genes are TRBV4-1 and TRBJ2-7; D call uncertain. CDR3 amino acids: CASSQELISSYEQYF. For the CDR3, the DNA is TGCGCCAGCAGCCAAGAACTAATTTCCTCCTACGAGCAGTACTTC.